Below, 23 T cell receptor beta chains from the same sample are listed, as sequenced in a study of T-cell reconstitution after alpha-beta-depleted transplantation in children. Molecular barcoding with unique molecular identifiers was used for the TCRbeta library. TCRdb re-called the PCR reads with MiXCR, one entry per CDR3 protein. The sample consists of fewer than 750,000 distinct CDR3 sequences, 23% of them appearing once. This specimen consisted of PBMCs, mostly from graft donor cells, obtained 360 days after TCRalphabeta/CD19-depleted stem cell transplant. These receptors all stem from a boy under two years old who had a stem cell transplant for acute myeloid leukemia, so the T cells may come from the graft donor.

The chain links TRBV20-1 to TRBJ2-2; D ambiguous. Germline V gene data show CDR1 as DFQATT and CDR2 as SNEGSKA (reference sequence). The CDR3 spans 13 residues. V shed 0 bases and J shed 4 bases, with 6 bases lying between them. As DNA, the CDR3 is TGCAGTGCTAGAGATGACCCCACCGGGGAGCTGTTTTTT. This encodes CSARDDPTGELFF.

This clonotype was recorded many times. The chain recombines TRBV7-2 with TRBJ2-5, with TRBD2 identical over 7 bases. CDR1 and CDR2 (germline): SGHTA, FQGNSA. V gave up 1 base and J gave up 4 bases; unmatched junction bases: 3. CDR3 length: 14 residues. The CDR3 sequence is CASSLGRGIETQYF. CDR3 DNA: TGTGCCAGCAGCTTAGGGCGGGGGATAGAGACCCAGTACTTC. Drawing the rest from reference TRBV7-2 and TRBJ2-5, the complete variable domain is GAGVSQSPSNKVTEKGKDVELRCDPISGHTALYWYRQSLGQGLEFLIYFQGNSAPDKSGLPSDRFSAERTGGSVSTLTIQRTQQEDSAVYLCASSLGRGIETQYFGPGTRLLVL.

This clonotype was seen a few times. The chain links TRBV20-1 to TRBJ2-2, with D unresolved. The CDR3 extends over 13 amino acids. V dropped 0 bases and J dropped 9 bases, with 11 bases sitting between them. Germline V gene data show CDR1 as DFQATT and CDR2 as SNEGSKA (reference sequence). In DNA, the CDR3 is TGCAGTGCTAGAGATCGGCGTGGTTGGGAGCTGTTTTTT. This translates into CSARDRRGWELFF.

The sample holds a few counts of this clonotype. This rearrangement joins TRBV27 to TRBJ2-7, with D perhaps matching TRBD2 (5 bases). Germline CDR1 reads MNHEY; CDR2 reads SMNVEV (reference sequence). The CDR3 runs to 13 residues. The V end was cut by 6 bases, the J end by 2 bases, with 11 bases between. Written as DNA, the CDR3 is TGTGCCAGCAGCCTAGCTCCCCCCTACGAGCAGTACTTC. This encodes CASSLAPPYEQYF.

The gene calls are TRBV7-9 and TRBJ2-1; D is unresolved. The CDR3 is 15 amino acids. Germline CDR1 and CDR2: SEHNR and FQNEAQ (reference sequence). With 0 bases removed from V and 6 bases from J, the gap between germline ends came to 12 bases. The CDR3 sequence: CASSLALASTNEQFF. CDR3 nucleotides: TGTGCCAGCAGCTTAGCTTTAGCTTCGACCAATGAGCAGTTCTTC.

This clonotype was counted only a few times. The chain is built from TRBV6-1 and TRBJ2-7; tentatively, D is TRBD1 or TRBD2 (5 bases each). The CDR3 spans 13 residues. Germline V lookup: CDR1 MNHNS, CDR2 SASEGT. V was cut by 4 bases and J by 1 base, with 8 bases left in between. The CDR3 reads CASSGRESYEQYF. DNA for the CDR3: TGTGCCAGCAGTGGCAGGGAGTCCTACGAGCAGTACTTC.

In DNA form, the CDR3 reads TGTGCCAGCAGCTTAAGGGCGGAGTATCAGCCCCAGCATTTT. Translating gives CASSLRAEYQPQHF. V and J are TRBV7-2 and TRBJ1-5; D is ambiguous. V was cut by 2 bases and J by 5 bases, with 10 bases left in between. The germline CDR1 and CDR2 sequences are SGHTA and FQGNSA. There are 14 residues in the CDR3.

The chain recombines TRBV15 with TRBJ1-2; 9 positions agree with TRBD1. The CDR3 contains 16 residues. The germline V gene encodes CDR1 LNHNV and CDR2 YYDKDF (reference sequence). J was trimmed by 4 bases and V by 5 bases; bases with no gene match: 11. The CDR3 nucleotides are TGTGCCACCAGCGGGGGGGTAACAGGGGGCATCTATGGCTACACCTTC. It translates to CATSGGVTGGIYGYTF.

The chain carries TRBV7-9 and TRBJ2-3; maybe TRBD2 (6 bases). Per the germline V gene, CDR1 is SEHNR and CDR2 is FQNEAQ (reference sequence). V was trimmed by 11 bases and J by 1 base, leaving 16 bases between them. CDR3 length equals 14 residues. The CDR3 spells CAGAQEGGTDTQYF. DNA of the CDR3: TGTGCCGGCGCTCAGGAGGGTGGCACAGATACGCAGTATTTT. The full variable domain, completed using reference TRBV7-9 and TRBJ2-3, is DTGVSQNPRHKITKRGQNVTFRCDPISEHNRLYWYRQTLGQGPEFLTYFQNEAQLEKSRLLSDRFSAERPKGSFSTLEIQRTEQGDSAMYLCAGAQEGGTDTQYFGPGTRLTVL.

The V call is TRBV15, the J call TRBJ2-7; no firm D call. Trimming took off 5 bases at V and 10 bases at J, with 15 bases between the two ends. CDR1 is LNHNV, CDR2 YYDKDF, per germline (reference sequence). This CDR3 has 12 amino acids. The CDR3 loop is CATSSSGVGQYF. The CDR3 DNA reads TGTGCCACCAGCTCCTCGGGCGTTGGTCAGTACTTC. Looking up the rest from reference TRBV15 and TRBJ2-7 gives the full variable domain: DAMVIQNPRYQVTQFGKPVTLSCSQTLNHNVMYWYQQKSSQAPKLLFHYYDKDFNNEADTPDNFQSRRPNTSFCFLDIRSPGLGDTAMYLCATSSSGVGQYFGPGTRLTVT.

This clonotype was observed at least ten times. The V and J genes are TRBV15 and TRBJ1-1, with D possibly being TRBD1 (5 bases). Trimming left V 0 bases short and J 1 base short, with 15 bases between. This CDR3 contains 17 residues. The V gene's germline CDR1 is LNHNV and CDR2 YYDKDF (reference sequence). Here the CDR3 reads CATSRDWGGHQNTEAFF. DNA for the CDR3: TGTGCCACCAGCAGAGATTGGGGAGGACACCAGAACACTGAAGCTTTCTTT.

In its sample, this clonotype was seen many times. The chain employs TRBV6-5 and TRBJ1-1, with 8 bases that match TRBD1. CDR1 and CDR2 from the germline V gene are MNHEY and SVGAGI. The length of the CDR3 is 14 residues. The trim removed 4 bases at V and 2 bases at J, leaving 3 bases unmatched. CDR3 protein: CASSWTGRNTEAFF. The CDR3 region has the DNA TGTGCCAGCAGTTGGACAGGGCGAAACACTGAAGCTTTCTTT.

This clonotype appeared a few times. The chain employs TRBV4-1 and TRBJ1-4; D remains unclear. This CDR3 contains 11 residues. CDR1 is MGHRA and CDR2 is YSYEKL in the germline V gene. V lost 0 bases and J 11 bases, leaving 4 bases between the germline ends. CDR3 protein: CASSQDFKLFF. CDR3 DNA: TGCGCCAGCAGCCAAGATTTCAAACTGTTTTTT.

This clonotype was seen only a few times. The V and J genes are TRBV11-2 and TRBJ2-7, with D perhaps TRBD1 or TRBD2 (5 bases each). Trimming removed 5 bases from V and 5 bases from J, with 28 bases in between. Germline loops: CDR1 SGHAT, CDR2 FQNNGV. The CDR3 has 18 amino acids. CDR3 in amino acids: CASSVISGTSHLGDEQYF. Written as DNA, the CDR3 is TGTGCCAGCAGCGTTATATCCGGTACGAGCCATCTGGGGGACGAGCAGTACTTC. The full variable domain, rest sourced from reference TRBV11-2 and TRBJ2-7, is EAGVAQSPRYKIIEKRQSVAFWCNPISGHATLYWYQQILGQGPKLLIQFQNNGVVDDSQLPKDRFSAERLKGVDSTLKIQPAKLEDSAVYLCASSVISGTSHLGDEQYFGPGTRLTVT.

V is TRBV4-2 and J is TRBJ1-4; D is ambiguous. Looked up from germline, CDR1 is LGHNA and CDR2 is YNFKEQ. V was clipped by 4 bases and J by 3 bases, with 15 bases between them. The CDR3 loop spans 16 amino acids. CDR3 nucleotides: TGTGCCAGCAGCCTTTCTAGCGGGCGTTCTAATGAAAAACTGTTTTTT. It yields the protein CASSLSSGRSNEKLFF.

The sample holds many counts of this clonotype. The chain links TRBV20-1 to TRBJ2-7; D is possibly TRBD1 (5 bases). This CDR3 contains 14 residues. V was shortened by 1 base and J by 0 bases, with 10 bases between the two germline ends. Germline V gene lookup returns CDR1 DFQATT and CDR2 SNEGSKA (reference sequence). The CDR3 protein is CSARGQTISYEQYF. The CDR3 DNA sequence: TGCAGTGCTAGAGGACAGACCATCTCCTACGAGCAGTACTTC.

The V and J genes are TRBV7-2 and TRBJ2-7, with unresolved D. The germline gives CDR1 SGHTA, CDR2 FQGNSA. This CDR3 spans 14 amino acids. Trimming stripped 1 base from V and 4 bases from J, with 11 bases between. In nucleotides, the CDR3 is TGTGCCAGCAGCTTAGTAGGTAGCAATTACGAGCAGTACTTC. Translating it yields CASSLVGSNYEQYF.

The chain is built from TRBV3-1 and TRBJ2-7; 7 positions agree with TRBD1. CDR3 length: 14 residues. Trimming removed 7 bases from V and 12 bases from J; junction bases left unmatched: 18. Germline loops: CDR1 LGHDT, CDR2 YNNKEL (reference sequence). The CDR3 region is CASNQGRGPGQRYV. In nucleotides, the CDR3 is TGTGCCAGCAACCAGGGAAGGGGCCCGGGACAGAGGTACGTC.

J is TRBJ2-5 and V is TRBV6-1; 9 bases are a match to TRBD1. Germline loops: CDR1 MNHNS, CDR2 SASEGT. This CDR3 comprises 13 residues. The ends lost 6 bases at V and 5 bases at J; junction bases unmatched: 4. The CDR3 DNA reads as TGTGCCAGCAGGTTGACAGGGGGGGAGACCCAGTACTTC. This sequence encodes CASRLTGGETQYF.

This clonotype was seen many times. The V call is TRBV7-2, the J call TRBJ1-4; D remains ambiguous. Germline CDR1 SGHTA, CDR2 FQGNSA. V lost 3 bases, J lost 2 bases, and 7 bases lay in between. The CDR3 consists of 14 residues. CDR3 in amino acids: CASSFALTNEKLFF. The CDR3 region has the DNA TGTGCCAGCAGCTTTGCATTGACTAATGAAAAACTGTTTTTT.

This clonotype has a single count. The chain carries TRBV7-6 and TRBJ2-1; 9 bases line up with TRBD1. The CDR3 loop spans 16 amino acids. CDR1 is SGHVS, CDR2 FNYEAQ, per germline. The J segment lost 6 bases and the V segment lost 0 bases, leaving 6 bases of the junction unmatched. In nucleotides, the CDR3 is TGTGCCAGCAGCTTAGCAATTGGGACAGGGTCCAATGAGCAGTTCTTC. Protein product: CASSLAIGTGSNEQFF.

There are a few counts of this clonotype. CDR3 region: CASSFSGSTGELFF. CDR3 coding DNA: TGTGCCAGCAGCTTCTCGGGGTCCACCGGGGAGCTGTTTTTT. The V and J genes are TRBV7-2 and TRBJ2-2, with TRBD2 as a possible D gene (5 bases). The ends were cut back, 3 bases at V and 4 bases at J, with 9 bases in the middle. The germline V gene encodes CDR1 SGHTA and CDR2 FQGNSA. The CDR3 covers 14 residues.

In its sample, this clonotype was seen a few times. The chain uses TRBV20-1 and TRBJ1-3, with a tentative D call TRBD1 (5 bases). V lost 4 bases to trimming and J lost 2 bases, with 15 bases between them. CDR3 length: 15 amino acids. From germline, CDR1 is DFQATT and CDR2 SNEGSKA (reference sequence). Here the CDR3 DNA reads TGCAGTGCTACCCCCGGACAAACACCTGGAAACACCATATATTTT. Translation gives CSATPGQTPGNTIYF.